One sample yielded the 20 T cell receptor beta chains listed below, sequenced in a study of PD-1 blockade in mismatch repair-deficient tumors (dated by TCRdb to between 2016 and 2019). The receptor library was made with the immunoSEQ multiplex PCR assay. Sourced from immuneACCESS, this table was stored by TCRdb with only in-frame sequences that have V and J called. A share of the clones is absent; for the studies checked, an unresolved V gene accounts for under half, and the remainder has no known explanation. The sample includes around 49,000 clones, with 77% observed a single time. Roughly 3.4% of the sample is in the top ten clones. Explained via the paper, the time point label denotes: peripheral blood before pembrolizumab. The input for sequencing was PBMCs, taken before pembrolizumab treatment. The receptors were gathered from an adult with mismatch repair-deficient cancer.

This chain uses TRBV11-2 with TRBJ2-7; D remains ambiguous. This CDR3 has 13 residues. V was cut by 5 bases and J by 7 bases, with 15 bases left in between. Germline values: CDR1 SGHAT, CDR2 FQNNGV. DNA for the CDR3: TGTGCCAGCAGCCCTATTCTTGCGTTGGAGCAGTACTTC. As protein: CASSPILALEQYF.

This chain uses TRBV11-2 with TRBJ2-1, with 14 bases identical to TRBD2. The CDR3 totals 16 residues. CDR1 is SGHAT, CDR2 FQNNGV, per germline. V lost 4 bases and J lost 9; bases outside the gene matches: 8. DNA of the CDR3: TGTGCCAGCAGCTCAAGACTAGCGGGAGGGCTGGCTGAGCAGTTCTTC. Its translation is CASSSRLAGGLAEQFF. The complete variable domain, with remaining parts taken from reference TRBV11-2 and TRBJ2-1, reads EAGVAQSPRYKIIEKRQSVAFWCNPISGHATLYWYQQILGQGPKLLIQFQNNGVVDDSQLPKDRFSAERLKGVDSTLKIQPAKLEDSAVYLCASSSRLAGGLAEQFFGPGTRLTVL.

The gene calls are TRBV30 and TRBJ2-1; 8 positions agree with TRBD2. Germline V gives CDR1 GTSNPN, CDR2 SVGIG (reference sequence). The CDR3 runs to 13 residues. V lost 5 bases to trimming and J lost 6 bases; unmatched junction nucleotides: 6. The CDR3 region is CAWVNSGVNEQFF. The DNA of the CDR3 is TGTGCCTGGGTCAATAGCGGGGTCAATGAGCAGTTCTTC.

The rearrangement links TRBV18 to TRBJ2-7, with TRBD2 identical over 9 bases. Trimming at V came to 0 bases and at J to 6 bases, leaving 3 bases not matched to a gene. The CDR3 spans 14 residues. The germline V gene encodes CDR1 KGHSH and CDR2 LQKENI. The CDR3 here is CASSPPGLAFEQYF. As DNA, the CDR3 is TGTGCCAGCTCACCACCAGGACTAGCGTTCGAGCAGTACTTC.

The rearrangement joins TRBV6-6 to TRBJ1-3; D call uncertain. The germline gives CDR1 MNHNY, CDR2 SVGAGI (reference sequence). V was clipped by 5 bases and J by 0 bases, with 14 bases between them. This CDR3 comprises 16 residues. The CDR3 sequence: CASSPTGVYSGNTIYF. In DNA form, the CDR3 reads TGTGCCAGCAGTCCAACCGGGGTTTACTCTGGAAACACCATATATTTT.

The J gene is TRBJ1-2, the V gene TRBV6-5; D is ambiguous. V gave up 0 bases and J gave up 8 bases, with 10 bases separating them. Germline V lookup: CDR1 MNHEY, CDR2 SVGAGI. This CDR3 is built from 13 residues. The CDR3 reads CASSYSGNGGYTF. The CDR3 DNA reads TGTGCCAGCAGTTACTCTGGGAACGGGGGCTACACCTTC.

The gene calls are TRBV30 and TRBJ2-5; possible D gene TRBD2, 5 bases. The CDR3 is 15 residues long. In germline, CDR1 is GTSNPN, CDR2 SVGIG (reference sequence). V was pared by 3 bases and J by 1 base, with 15 bases between. The CDR3 DNA reads TGTGCCTGGAGCGACCTAACAGCGGCCCAAGAGACCCAGTACTTC. It translates to CAWSDLTAAQETQYF.

The chain uses TRBV6-1 and TRBJ2-1, with no clear D. Germline CDR1 and CDR2: MNHNS and SASEGT. There are 16 residues in the CDR3. V gave up 3 bases and J gave up 0 bases, with 12 bases separating them. The CDR3 DNA sequence: TGTGCCAGCAGTGATCAGGTTCCGACCTCCTACAATGAGCAGTTCTTC. This sequence encodes CASSDQVPTSYNEQFF.

V gene TRBV29-1 combines with J gene TRBJ2-1; 9 nucleotides match TRBD2. V was pared by 4 bases and J by 9 bases, with 10 bases of the junction left unmatched. The CDR3 covers 14 residues. The germline V gene encodes CDR1 SQVTM and CDR2 ANQGSEA. The CDR3 sequence: CSVVGLAAVSEQFF. CDR3 coding DNA: TGCAGCGTTGTGGGACTAGCAGCCGTCAGTGAGCAGTTCTTC.

This clone was seen more than once but under ten times. The J gene is TRBJ1-5, the V gene TRBV5-1; the D gene is possibly TRBD1 (5 bases). CDR3 length equals 14 residues. Trimming took 4 bases from V and 1 from J, leaving 9 bases between them. In germline, CDR1 is SGHRS, CDR2 YFSETQ. This CDR3 reads CASSPDSSNQPQHF. The CDR3 DNA follows: TGCGCCAGCAGCCCAGACAGCAGCAATCAGCCCCAGCATTTT.

The rearrangement uses TRBV5-5 and TRBJ2-7; TRBD2 aligns across 7 bases. Germline lookup yields CDR1 SGHKS and CDR2 YYEKEE (reference sequence). J gave up 2 bases and V 2 bases, and 10 bases lay outside the gene matches. The CDR3 runs 16 residues. CDR3 in amino acids: CASSLAGSAVPYEQYF. In DNA form, the CDR3 reads TGTGCCAGCAGCTTAGCGGGATCTGCGGTGCCCTACGAGCAGTACTTC.

The chain uses TRBV5-4 and TRBJ2-7; TRBD2 matches 8 bases. After removal of 2 bases from V and 0 bases from J, the junction contained 4 bases not matched to a gene. This CDR3 has 15 amino acids. Germline V gene data show CDR1 as SGHNT and CDR2 as YYREEE (reference sequence). The CDR3 loop reads CASSFVGTSSYEQYF. CDR3 in DNA: TGTGCCAGCAGCTTCGTCGGGACTAGCTCCTACGAGCAGTACTTC.

The gene calls are TRBV27 and TRBJ1-5, with D tentatively TRBD1 (5 bases). Germline CDR1 MNHEY, CDR2 SMNVEV (reference sequence). Trimming removed 6 bases at V and 0 bases at J, with 18 bases between. The CDR3 runs 17 residues. CDR3 region: CASSPIDRAYSNQPQHF. CDR3 nucleotides: TGTGCCAGCAGCCCGATCGACAGAGCCTATAGCAATCAGCCCCAGCATTTT.

The V call is TRBV4-1, the J call TRBJ1-1; tentatively, D is TRBD1 (5 bases). The CDR3 is 13 amino acids. The germline CDR1 and CDR2 sequences are MGHRA and YSYEKL. Trimming left V 1 base short and J 5 bases short, with 8 bases between. The CDR3 region has the DNA TGCGCCAGCAGCCAAGTGGGGGTGACTGAAGCTTTCTTT. It codes for CASSQVGVTEAFF.

The chain uses TRBV4-1 and TRBJ1-5; no firm D call. Trimming shortened V by 0 bases and J by 4 bases, and 10 bases separated the two germline ends. This CDR3 spans 15 amino acids. CDR1 is MGHRA and CDR2 is YSYEKL in the germline V gene. The CDR3 here is CASSQDRGRNQPQHF. In DNA form, the CDR3 reads TGCGCCAGCAGCCAAGATCGTGGGAGGAATCAGCCCCAGCATTTT.

CDR3 sequence: CASSLVGTGNYGYTF. The CDR3 region has the DNA TGCGCCAGCAGCTTGGTAGGGACAGGGAACTATGGCTACACCTTC. The rearrangement uses TRBV5-1 and TRBJ1-2, with 9 nucleotides matching TRBD1. The CDR3 loop spans 15 amino acids. V shed 0 bases and J 2 bases; nucleotides not matched to a gene: 2. Germline V gene data show CDR1 as SGHRS and CDR2 as YFSETQ.

The chain links TRBV9 to TRBJ2-3; D is uncertain. Germline V CDR1 and CDR2: SGDLS, YYNGEE. This CDR3 spans 14 amino acids. V lost 2 bases and J lost 0, with 7 bases in between. CDR3 nucleotides: TGTGCCAGCAGCGTGTCCCGTAGCACAGATACGCAGTATTTT. Protein product: CASSVSRSTDTQYF.

The chain links TRBV28 to TRBJ1-1, with D possibly TRBD1 on 6 matching bases. V lost 6 bases and J lost 3, with 20 bases in between. There are 16 residues in the CDR3. Germline-derived CDR1 and CDR2 are MDHEN and SYDVKM. CDR3 in amino acids: CASSPASGQKDTEAFF. As DNA, the CDR3 is TGTGCCAGCAGCCCCGCTAGCGGACAGAAAGACACTGAAGCTTTCTTT.

This clone was found once. CDR3 loop: CASSALGASGHNEQFF. DNA of the CDR3: TGCGCCAGCAGTGCCTTGGGGGCCAGCGGACATAATGAGCAGTTCTTC. V usage is TRBV10-1 and J usage is TRBJ2-1, with D possibly TRBD1 on 6 matching bases. The V end lost 4 bases, the J end lost 7 bases, and 20 bases lay between the germline ends. CDR1 and CDR2 (germline): WNHNN, SYGVQD (reference sequence). CDR3 length: 16 amino acids.

J is TRBJ1-1 and V is TRBV29-1; no clear D. CDR1 SQVTM and CDR2 ANQGSEA come from the germline V gene. This CDR3 contains 15 residues. V was shortened by 4 bases and J by 7 bases, with 22 bases between the two germline ends. The CDR3 sequence is CSVVGGPTLAREAFF. The CDR3 nucleotides read TGCAGCGTTGTAGGAGGCCCTACCTTGGCACGTGAAGCTTTCTTT.